Included here is one T cell receptor beta chain sequence, with context. The entry originates in a study of T cell responses to AZD1222 COVID-19 vaccine. The J segment lost 7 bases and the V segment lost 0 bases, leaving 5 bases of the junction unmatched. The CDR3 consists of 17 residues. The germline V gene encodes CDR1 LGHNA and CDR2 YNFKEQ. Assay used: immunoSEQ multiplex PCR; TCRdb lists only in-frame clones, some missing. The table lists 95,000 to 150,000 clones, roughly 93% of them singletons. Material: peripheral blood, obtained on day 0 of AZD1222 vaccination. The sequence was obtained from an adult in good health. The rearrangement uses TRBV4-2 and TRBJ2-2; 13 nucleotides agree with TRBD2. The CDR3 DNA is TGTGCCAGCAGCCAAGAGGCACTAGCGGGGGGGCTCGGGGAGCTGTTTTTT. Translated, it gives CASSQEALAGGLGELFF.